A selection of T cell receptor beta chains follows, all from one sample in a study of cytomegalovirus exposure and HLA in healthy donors. Clones were sequenced by immunoSEQ multiplex PCR, and TCRdb holds only the in-frame ones, with some missing. The data show more than 95,000 clones, 78% seen once. The sample was PBMCs. The receptors originated from a woman in her thirties or forties in good health and CMV-seronegative. Each CDR3 is given with its conserved first and last residue. A D gene is named only where the DNA matches it firmly. A row's size may be missing; if present it is once, few, many or a size class.

TRBJ1-2	TRBD1	15	.	TRBV27	TGTGCCAGCAGTTTCTCGGGGCAGGGGGCTCGTGGCTACACCTTC	CASSFSGQGARGYTF
TRBJ1-4	TRBD1	14	.	TRBV13	TGTGCCAGCAGCTCCTGGACAGGGCCCGAAGGACTGTTTTTT	CASSSWTGPEGLFF
TRBJ1-1	.	14	few	TRBV6-1	TGTGCCAGCAGGGTGGCGGAGATGAACACTGAAGCTTTCTTT	CASRVAEMNTEAFF
TRBJ1-6	.	14	.	TRBV7-8	TGTGCCAGCAGCTTAGCACTCTCGGGTTCACCCCTCCACTTT	CASSLALSGSPLHF
TRBJ2-3	.	13	.	TRBV7-2	TGTGCCAGCGTCAGGGGTGTTATAGATACGCAGTATTTT	CASVRGVIDTQYF
TRBJ2-2	.	15	.	TRBV18	TGTGCCAGCTCTCCTGGACAGACGAACACCGGGGAGCTGTTTTTT	CASSPGQTNTGELFF
TRBJ1-4	.	14	once	TRBV18	TGTGCCAGCTCACGGGGGACTGGGAATGAAAAACTGTTTTTT	CASSRGTGNEKLFF
TRBJ2-2	.	14	few	TRBV7-2	TGTGCCAGCAGCTTATCGTCCCACACCGGGGAGCTGTTTTTT	CASSLSSHTGELFF
TRBJ1-1	TRBD1	12	.	TRBV2	TGTGCCAGCAGCAGGGGGCGGACTGAAGCTTTCTTT	CASSRGRTEAFF
TRBJ2-1	TRBD1	15	.	TRBV28	TGTGCCAGCAGTCCCGGGGACAGCAGCTACAATGAGCAGTTCTTC	CASSPGDSSYNEQFF
TRBJ1-1	.	15	once	TRBV7-2	TGTGCCAGCAGCTCCCAACAGGCGCGGTACACTGAAGCTTTCTTT	CASSSQQARYTEAFF
TRBJ2-6	.	17	once	TRBV7-9	TGTGCCAGCAGCTTACAGGGTGGTTTGACTGGGGCCAACGTCCTGACTTTC	CASSLQGGLTGANVLTF
TRBJ1-2	TRBD1	15	.	TRBV6-5	TGTGCCAGCAGTTACCCAGGGACAGGGGTCTATGGCTACACCTTC	CASSYPGTGVYGYTF
TRBJ1-1	.	13	.	TRBV7-2	TGTGCCAGCAGGTGGGGGCGAAGGGCTGAAGCTTTCTTT	CASRWGRRAEAFF
TRBJ2-7	TRBD1	20	.	TRBV28	TGTGCCAGCAGTCAATACCTCGGACAGGACCCAGACAAATTCCACTACGAGCAGTACTTC	CASSQYLGQDPDKFHYEQYF
TRBJ1-1	.	14	.	TRBV5-4	TGTGCCAGCAGCCACCGGACAGATAACACTGAAGCTTTCTTT	CASSHRTDNTEAFF
TRBJ2-2	.	15	.	TRBV13	TGTGCCAGCAGCCCCAGGGGGGCAGGAACCGGGGAGCTGTTTTTT	CASSPRGAGTGELFF
TRBJ1-1	.	12	.	TRBV5-1	TGCGCCAGTAAGCCTTTGGAGGGTGAAGCTTTCTTT	CASKPLEGEAFF
TRBJ1-2	TRBD1	12	.	TRBV7-9	TGTGCCGGGGCACAGGGGAACTATGGCTACACCTTC	CAGAQGNYGYTF
TRBJ2-2	TRBD2	16	.	TRBV11-2	TGTGCCAGCAGCTTCGGGACTAGCGGGGCCACCGGGGAGCTGTTTTTT	CASSFGTSGATGELFF
TRBJ1-6	.	14	.	TRBV6-1	TGTGCCAGCAGTGAAGTAGTCCCAAATTCACCCCTCCACTTT	CASSEVVPNSPLHF
TRBJ2-7	TRBD2	16	.	TRBV6-6	TGTGCCAGCAGAAACGGGGGTAGCGGGAGGGCCTACGAGCAGTACTTC	CASRNGGSGRAYEQYF
TRBJ1-1	.	15	.	TRBV15	TGTGCCACCAGCACCAGTTTTCTCATGAACACTGAAGCTTTCTTT	CATSTSFLMNTEAFF
TRBJ2-4	TRBD2	16	.	TRBV7-2	TGTGCCAGCAGCTTAGGGGGTCTAGCGGGAGCGGACATTCAGTACTTC	CASSLGGLAGADIQYF
TRBJ2-4	TRBD2	15	few	TRBV28	TGTGCCAGCAGAGATAGCGGGAGTACCAAAAACATTCAGTACTTC	CASRDSGSTKNIQYF
TRBJ1-2	.	17	once	TRBV10-3	TGTGCCATCAGTGAGTCGAACACGGTGACACAACTCTATTTCTACACCTTC	CAISESNTVTQLYFYTF
TRBJ2-7	.	14	once	TRBV7-2	TGTGCCAGCAGCTTAGCGGGAGCTATCTACGAGCAGTACTTC	CASSLAGAIYEQYF
TRBJ1-1	TRBD1	16	.	TRBV7-9	TGTGCCAGCAGCCCCGGACAGGGGGCTGTCGACGCTGAAGCTTTCTTT	CASSPGQGAVDAEAFF
TRBJ2-3	.	18	once	TRBV21-1	TGTGCCAGCAGCAAAAGCCACGGAAGGGACAGTTGCACAGATACGCAGTATTTT	CASSKSHGRDSCTDTQYF
TRBJ2-7	.	15	.	TRBV28	TGTGCCAGCAGGGACCCGGGACTGGGGACCTACGAGCAGTACTTC	CASRDPGLGTYEQYF
TRBJ2-3	TRBD2	16	.	TRBV7-3	TGTGCCAGCAGCTTAGGGGCGGGAGGTAGGGCAGATACGCAGTATTTT	CASSLGAGGRADTQYF
TRBJ2-2	TRBD2	15	once	TRBV7-8	TGTGCCAGCAGCTTTAGCGGGCGTAATACCGGGGAGCTGTTTTTT	CASSFSGRNTGELFF
TRBJ1-6	.	14	.	TRBV27	TGTGCCAGCAGTTTATCTCACAGTAATTCACCCCTCCACTTT	CASSLSHSNSPLHF
TRBJ1-1	.	12	.	TRBV5-1	TGCGCCAGCAGCTTGGATAGCACTGAAGCTTTCTTT	CASSLDSTEAFF